The sequence of this TCR beta chain was determined in a study of blood T cell repertoires in COVID-19. Study background: From the United States, Italy and Spain came samples of acute and convalescent COVID-19. Nucleic acid was either cDNA or gDNA, and it came from T cells, B-cell-depleted T cells, or PBMCs.

Germline V gene sequence: CDR1 GTSNPN, CDR2 SVGIG (reference sequence). V lost 1 base and J lost 4, with 13 bases in between. The CDR3 contains 14 residues. As handled by the study authors: Amplification of reference gene primers was used by the study to estimate nucleated cell counts. Libraries were prepared by immunoSEQ multiplex PCR; TCRdb keeps only in-frame clonotypes and omits some of them. Clone size and the V and J calls come from that table; the DNA yielded D and trimming. The data hold about 330,000 clones, with 85% observed a single time. This TCR was sampled from a human donor in a cohort sampled during active COVID-19. The chain couples TRBV30 to TRBJ1-1; no clear D. The sample taken for sequencing was peripheral blood. The CDR3 loop reads CAWSALSTVTEAFF. The DNA of the CDR3 is TGTGCCTGGAGTGCCCTGTCTACGGTCACTGAAGCTTTCTTT.